A selection of T cell receptor beta chains follows, all from one sample in a study of blood T cell repertoires in COVID-19. Sequencing was performed with immunoSEQ multiplex PCR; in TCRdb, only in-frame clones are kept and a portion is missing. The profile shows tens of thousands of clones, about 87% of them singletons. The sequencing input was peripheral blood. These receptors were taken from a human donor with active COVID-19. The donor label of this sample is uncertain. Each CDR3 is given without its conserved first and last residue.

V	CDR3
TRBV2	ASHGLNYEQY
TRBV11-2	ASSLDEADGYRFKADTQY
TRBV4-1	ASSQVAGGGSTEAF
TRBV18	ASSKGANNYGYT
TRBV6-6	ASSPRTGVAKNIQY
TRBV27	ASAITSTGGFSPLH
TRBV14	ASSPRSRVTDTQY
TRBV29-1	SFRTERYEQY
TRBV19	ASRTSGLNTGELF
TRBV18	ASSPPVSSYNEQF
TRBV19	ASSTLGRATNEKLF
TRBV28	ASSSGDREPGKLF
TRBV14	ASSHSILQGGSTEAF
TRBV5-6	ASSSLRDRIAGELF
TRBV18	ASSFDRLEAF
TRBV7-9	ASIPLAGSYEQY
TRBV25-1	ASSDPGGQGPTDTQY
TRBV19	ASSRQGLGNTEAF
TRBV12-3/TRBV12-4	ASSLQGAEKLF
TRBV29-1	NVIQGTAKNIQY
TRBV2	ASKRLAGTGGGTWETQY
TRBV3-1/TRBV3-2	ASSQQEGWSGGLDTQY
TRBV15	ATSRDISSGNTIY
TRBV7-2	ASSLVFLQPQH
TRBV27	ASSPGNSNQPQH
TRBV5-1	ASRVDWTGDIQY
TRBV5-1	ASREGPWDYEQY
TRBV5-1	ASSLQGPIYNEQF
TRBV2	ASSGQGLDTEAF
TRBV7-9	ASSPALDYEQY
TRBV18	ASRDGTGSSYEQY
TRBV27	ASSDRDYGGSTQY
TRBV3-1/TRBV3-2	ASSHRQSNYGYT
TRBV9	ASSSQGFNEQF
TRBV6-5	ASSYSTGGFGYEQY
TRBV29-1	SVADRANQPQH
TRBV5-4	ASSFLNTEAF
TRBV28	ASSLDTYNEQF
TRBV28	ASRFDRGPEKLF
TRBV7-3	ASSLSPGVAGYT
TRBV2	ASGEVRNEQF
TRBV2	ASSERGTGFSPLH
TRBV4-1	ASSVHGYGYT
TRBV18	ASSPPLRTRTDTQY
TRBV7-9	ASSLIQGFTDTQY
TRBV5-4	ASSPGVAGFTDTQY
TRBV5-5	ASNRGSREIQY
TRBV30	AWSEGIYNEQF
TRBV9	ASSVTWGVNYEQY
TRBV28	ASRGGGTGAYNEQF
TRBV30	AWSSVSRGFGETQY
TRBV7-2	ASSLEWVASPLH